This T cell receptor beta chain was documented in a study of regulatory T cells in long-lasting Graves disease. On this clonotype itself: A read error is possible here, since a much larger clone lies one base away.

Described time point: persistent/refractory GD, antithyroid drugs over 5 years with positive TRAb. RNA isolated from PBMCs was used to make the TCR library. CDR3 regions were amplified by Arm-PCR using iRepertoire HTBI primers to build TCR beta libraries. TCRdb re-called the multiplex PCR reads through MiXCR, storing one row per CDR3 protein. The data contain about 290,000 distinct CDR3 sequences, around a fifth of them singletons. The TCR comes from a female donor with Graves disease. Source: peripheral blood mononuclear cells (PBMCs), taken when the disease was refractory, from a patient treated with antithyroid drugs.

The CDR3 here is CASNLPGGELLF. The CDR3 bases are TGTGCCAGCAACTTACCAGGCGGGGAGCTGCTTTTT. The chain joins TRBV6-1 to TRBJ2-2; tentative D call: TRBD2 (6 bases). Germline V gene lookup returns CDR1 MNHNS and CDR2 SASEGT. The length of the CDR3 is 12 residues.